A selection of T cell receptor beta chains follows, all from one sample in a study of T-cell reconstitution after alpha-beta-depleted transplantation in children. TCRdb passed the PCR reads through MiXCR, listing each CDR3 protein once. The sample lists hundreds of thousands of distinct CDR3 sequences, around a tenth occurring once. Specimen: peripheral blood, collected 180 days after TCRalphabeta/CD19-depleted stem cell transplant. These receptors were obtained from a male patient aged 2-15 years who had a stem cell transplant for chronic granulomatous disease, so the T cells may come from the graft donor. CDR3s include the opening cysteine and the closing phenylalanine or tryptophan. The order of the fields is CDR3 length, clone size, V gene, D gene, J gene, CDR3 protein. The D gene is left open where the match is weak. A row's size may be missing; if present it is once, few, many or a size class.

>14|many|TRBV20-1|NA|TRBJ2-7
CSALAGSQLVEQYF
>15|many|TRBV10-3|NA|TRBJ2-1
CAISESRSAYNEQFF
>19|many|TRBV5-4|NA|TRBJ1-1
CASSLVSSSIGDLNTEAFF
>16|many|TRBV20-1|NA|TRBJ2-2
CSARDLAEGETGELFF
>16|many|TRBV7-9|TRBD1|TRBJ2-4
CASSLTTGQGKNIQYF
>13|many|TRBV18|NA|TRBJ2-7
CASSPQASYEQYF
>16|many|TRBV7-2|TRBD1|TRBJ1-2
CASSFLDLTGDYDYTF
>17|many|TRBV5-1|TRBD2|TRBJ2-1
CASSLEAGGSSYNEQFF
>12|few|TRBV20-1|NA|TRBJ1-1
CTLRRGNTEAFF
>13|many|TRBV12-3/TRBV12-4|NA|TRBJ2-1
CASLTRKYNEQFF
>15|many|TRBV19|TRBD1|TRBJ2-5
CASSPRQGVRETQYF
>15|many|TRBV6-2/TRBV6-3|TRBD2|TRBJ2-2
CASTLAGRSTGELFF
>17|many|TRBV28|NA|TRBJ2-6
CASSLTGKSSGANVLTF
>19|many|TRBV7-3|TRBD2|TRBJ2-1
CASSLYPGLAGGTNNEQFF
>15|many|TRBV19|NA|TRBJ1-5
CASRPGTRRNQPQHF
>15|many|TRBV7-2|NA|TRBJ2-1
CASSTARGTNNEQFF
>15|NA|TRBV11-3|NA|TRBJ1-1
CASQEGNGRNTEAFF
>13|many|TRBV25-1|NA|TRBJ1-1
CASSVSSGTEAFF
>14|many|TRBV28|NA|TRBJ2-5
CASRLTGAGETQYF
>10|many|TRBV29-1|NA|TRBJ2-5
CSVAGETQYF
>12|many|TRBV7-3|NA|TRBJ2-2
CASSRTAGELFF
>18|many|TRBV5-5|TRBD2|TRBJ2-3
CASSLGLAGGESTDTQYF
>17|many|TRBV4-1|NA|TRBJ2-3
CASSQESFEGNTDTQYF
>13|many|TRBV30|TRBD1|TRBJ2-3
CAWSVQGADTQYF
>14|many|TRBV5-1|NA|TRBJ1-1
CASSLTALNTEAFF
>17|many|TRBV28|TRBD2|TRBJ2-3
CASNGLRTGGSTDTQYF
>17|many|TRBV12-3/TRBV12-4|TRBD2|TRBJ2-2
CASSFGLAGPNTGELFF
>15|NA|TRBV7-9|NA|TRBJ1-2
CASSHSLRGTYGYTF
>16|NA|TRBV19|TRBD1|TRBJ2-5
CASSYRTGGSQETQYF
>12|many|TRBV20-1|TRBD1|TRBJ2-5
CSVGDRGETQYF
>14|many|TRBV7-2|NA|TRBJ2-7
CASRFREVTYEQYF
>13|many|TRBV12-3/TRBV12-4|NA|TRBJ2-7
CASSLSTPYEQYF
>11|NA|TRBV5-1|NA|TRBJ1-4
CASSLGEKLSF
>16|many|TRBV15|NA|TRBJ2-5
CATSRDRLVIQETQYF
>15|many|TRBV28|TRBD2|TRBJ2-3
CASSPSGRALNTQYF
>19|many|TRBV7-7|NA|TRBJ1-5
CASSLGPGVLTDSNQPQHF
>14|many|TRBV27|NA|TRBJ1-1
CASSLNVGGTEAFF
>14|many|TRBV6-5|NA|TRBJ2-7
CASSYSTRMERGTF
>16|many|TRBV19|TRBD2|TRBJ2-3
CASSIFGGGSTDTQYF
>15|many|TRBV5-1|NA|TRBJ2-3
CASSPLWGGSDTQYF
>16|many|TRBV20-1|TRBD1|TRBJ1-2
CSARDQTQGIRHGYTF
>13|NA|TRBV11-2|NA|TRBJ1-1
CASGPGGPPEAFF
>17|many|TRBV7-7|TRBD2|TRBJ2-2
CASSPLAGGSNTGELFF
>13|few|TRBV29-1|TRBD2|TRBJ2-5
CSGVRDYQESQYF
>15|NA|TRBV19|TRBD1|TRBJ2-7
CASSKTGQSIFEQYF
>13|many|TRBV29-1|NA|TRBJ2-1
CSVEGSETPPRFF
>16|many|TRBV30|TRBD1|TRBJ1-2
CAWSTLKGAGHYGYTF
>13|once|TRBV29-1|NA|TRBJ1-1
CSVAGTQNTEAFF
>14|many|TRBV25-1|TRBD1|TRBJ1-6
CASRGTGENSPLHF
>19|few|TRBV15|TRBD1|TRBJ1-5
CATSRDLGQGAGGNQPQHF
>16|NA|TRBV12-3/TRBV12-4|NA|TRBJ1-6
CASSHYTGRRNSPLHF
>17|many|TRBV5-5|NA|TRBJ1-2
CASSNGGPPGGSYGYTF
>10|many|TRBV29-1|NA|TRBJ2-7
CSVAGGEQYF